The rows below give T cell receptor beta chains drawn from one sample of a study of PD-1 blockade in classical Hodgkin lymphoma. The repertoire was sequenced with immunoSEQ multiplex PCR; TCRdb's copy has only in-frame clones and lacks some. Of some 58,000 clones listed, 88% are singletons. Sequencing used peripheral blood mononuclear cells (PBMCs), obtained before the second cycle of nivolumab. These receptors all stem from a human donor with classical Hodgkin lymphoma. Both conserved end residues are part of each CDR3. D genes are given only for firm matches. Clone size appears in some rows only: once, few, many, or a class for an expanded clone.

CDR3: CASSFPGGLAKNIQYF
DNA: TGTGCCAGCAGCTTCCCCGGTGGGTTAGCCAAAAACATTCAGTACTTC
J: TRBJ2-4
size: -
V: TRBV7-9
D: -

CDR3: CASSLGTSGDSTQYF
DNA: TGCGCCAGCAGCCTAGGGACTAGCGGGGATAGTACGCAGTATTTT
J: TRBJ2-3
size: once
V: TRBV5-1
D: TRBD2

CDR3: CASSSLYGYTF
DNA: TGTGCCAGCTCCTCACTCTATGGCTACACCTTC
J: TRBJ1-2
size: -
V: TRBV28
D: -

CDR3: CATSRDNVGETGELFF
DNA: TGTGCCACCAGCAGAGATAATGTTGGAGAAACCGGGGAGCTGTTTTTT
J: TRBJ2-2
size: -
V: TRBV15
D: -

CDR3: CASSGLGGNEKLFF
DNA: TGCGCCAGCAGCGGCCTAGGGGGTAATGAAAAACTGTTTTTT
J: TRBJ1-4
size: -
V: TRBV5-1
D: -

CDR3: CASSEWGSTNSGNTIYF
DNA: TGTGCCAGCAGTGAATGGGGGTCTACAAACTCTGGAAACACCATATATTTT
J: TRBJ1-3
size: -
V: TRBV25-1
D: -

CDR3: CASSDSGTDNQPQHF
DNA: TGTGCCAGCAGTGACTCCGGGACAGACAATCAGCCCCAGCATTTT
J: TRBJ1-5
size: -
V: TRBV2
D: TRBD1

CDR3: CASSFEDQPQHF
DNA: TGTGCCAGCAGCTTCGAGGATCAGCCCCAGCATTTT
J: TRBJ1-5
size: -
V: TRBV13
D: -

CDR3: CASSFLAGGPGGELFF
DNA: TGTGCCAGCAGCTTTCTAGCGGGGGGGCCCGGCGGGGAGCTGTTTTTT
J: TRBJ2-2
size: -
V: TRBV11-2
D: TRBD2

CDR3: CASSLVPGINNEQFF
DNA: TGCGCCAGCAGCTTGGTACCGGGAATTAACAATGAGCAGTTCTTC
J: TRBJ2-1
size: -
V: TRBV5-1
D: -

CDR3: CASSLEAPPYEQYF
DNA: TGTGCCAGCAGCTTAGAAGCCCCACCCTACGAGCAGTACTTC
J: TRBJ2-7
size: -
V: TRBV11-2
D: -

CDR3: CASKSGIQETQYF
DNA: TGCGCCAGCAAATCAGGGATACAAGAGACCCAGTACTTC
J: TRBJ2-5
size: -
V: TRBV5-1
D: -

CDR3: CASSEVVRAEAFF
DNA: TGTGCCAGCAGTGAAGTAGTAAGGGCCGAAGCTTTCTTT
J: TRBJ1-1
size: -
V: TRBV6-1
D: -

CDR3: CASSLIMADGETQYF
DNA: TGTGCCAGCAGCTTAATAATGGCAGATGGGGAGACCCAGTACTTC
J: TRBJ2-5
size: -
V: TRBV7-6
D: -

CDR3: CASKTTGDSNQPQHF
DNA: TGCGCCAGCAAGACGACAGGTGATAGCAATCAGCCCCAGCATTTT
J: TRBJ1-5
size: -
V: TRBV5-1
D: -

CDR3: CASSLRAGPGELFF
DNA: TGTGCCAGCAGCTTAAGAGCCGGCCCCGGGGAGCTGTTTTTT
J: TRBJ2-2
size: -
V: TRBV7-3
D: -

CDR3: CASSQDTPPLSRYRLFF
DNA: TGCGCCAGCAGCCAAGATACCCCCCCCCTTTCGAGGTACCGGCTGTTTTTT
J: TRBJ1-4
size: -
V: TRBV4-1
D: -

CDR3: CSVAGALQGGYTF
DNA: TGCAGCGTCGCCGGGGCCCTCCAAGGGGGCTACACCTTC
J: TRBJ1-2
size: -
V: TRBV29-1
D: -

CDR3: CASSKEGLNTGELFF
DNA: TGTGCCAGCAGCAAGGAGGGGCTGAACACCGGGGAGCTGTTTTTT
J: TRBJ2-2
size: -
V: TRBV9
D: -

CDR3: CASSQELEQPQHF
DNA: TGTGCCAGCAGTCAGGAGCTGGAGCAGCCCCAGCATTTT
J: TRBJ1-5
size: -
V: TRBV6-4
D: -

CDR3: CASSQLQGRLTEAFF
DNA: TGTGCCAGCAGTCAACTCCAGGGACGGCTCACTGAAGCTTTCTTT
J: TRBJ1-1
size: -
V: TRBV6-1
D: -

CDR3: CASSKDVNTEAFF
DNA: TGCGCCAGCAGCAAGGACGTGAACACTGAAGCTTTCTTT
J: TRBJ1-1
size: -
V: TRBV5-1
D: -

CDR3: CASSLVGRGLTGELFF
DNA: TGCGCCAGCAGCTTGGTGGGGCGGGGGCTCACCGGGGAGCTGTTTTTT
J: TRBJ2-2
size: -
V: TRBV5-1
D: -

CDR3: CASSGRSGTGSTDTQYF
DNA: TGTGCCAGCTCAGGTCGTTCCGGGACAGGCAGCACAGATACGCAGTATTTT
J: TRBJ2-3
size: -
V: TRBV18
D: TRBD1

CDR3: CSAIWGNTDTQYF
DNA: TGCAGCGCCATTTGGGGAAACACAGATACGCAGTATTTT
J: TRBJ2-3
size: -
V: TRBV29-1
D: -

CDR3: CASSFGGGRETQYF
DNA: TGTGCCAGCAGCTTTGGGGGGGGGCGTGAGACCCAGTACTTC
J: TRBJ2-5
size: -
V: TRBV5-4
D: -

CDR3: CASWRKGTEAFF
DNA: TGTGCCAGCTGGAGGAAAGGCACTGAAGCTTTCTTT
J: TRBJ1-1
size: -
V: TRBV7-9
D: -

CDR3: CATWEETEAFF
DNA: TGTGCCACCTGGGAGGAGACTGAAGCTTTCTTT
J: TRBJ1-1
size: medium-sized
V: TRBV19
D: -

CDR3: CASSPTSGFNYNEQFF
DNA: TGTGCCAGCAGCCCCACTAGCGGGTTTAATTACAATGAGCAGTTCTTC
J: TRBJ2-1
size: -
V: TRBV13
D: TRBD2

CDR3: CASSLPRGRGINQPQHF
DNA: TGTGCCAGCAGTTTACCCAGGGGGAGAGGAATCAATCAGCCCCAGCATTTT
J: TRBJ1-5
size: -
V: TRBV28
D: TRBD1

CDR3: CASSQTNTQYF
DNA: TGCGCCAGCAGCCAAACTAATACGCAGTATTTT
J: TRBJ2-3
size: once
V: TRBV4-1
D: -

CDR3: CASSSTYEQYF
DNA: TGTGCCAGCAGCTCTACCTACGAGCAGTACTTC
J: TRBJ2-7
size: -
V: TRBV7-9
D: -

CDR3: CASSRTGFEQFF
DNA: TGTGCCAGCAGCCGGACGGGATTTGAGCAGTTCTTC
J: TRBJ2-1
size: -
V: TRBV7-3
D: -

CDR3: CASSSISRVGTIYF
DNA: TGTGCCAGCAGCTCAATATCCCGGGTTGGCACCATATATTTT
J: TRBJ1-3
size: -
V: TRBV7-9
D: -

CDR3: CASRGRGADEQYF
DNA: TGTGCCAGTAGGGGCAGGGGAGCTGACGAGCAGTACTTC
J: TRBJ2-7
size: -
V: TRBV19
D: -

CDR3: CASSFRVTNEKLFF
DNA: TGCGCCAGCAGCTTCAGGGTAACTAATGAAAAACTGTTTTTT
J: TRBJ1-4
size: -
V: TRBV5-1
D: -

CDR3: CASSPPRDRNTEAFF
DNA: TGTGCCAGCAGCCCACCCCGGGACAGGAACACTGAAGCTTTCTTT
J: TRBJ1-1
size: -
V: TRBV7-9
D: TRBD1

CDR3: CASRTAIRDYNEQFF
DNA: TGTGCCAGCAGGACAGCGATTAGGGATTACAATGAGCAGTTCTTC
J: TRBJ2-1
size: -
V: TRBV28
D: -

CDR3: CASSTPRDRVFDQPQHF
DNA: TGCGCCAGCAGCACTCCCAGGGACAGGGTTTTCGATCAGCCCCAGCATTTT
J: TRBJ1-5
size: -
V: TRBV10-1
D: TRBD1

CDR3: CASSPSTDTQYF
DNA: TGCGCCAGCAGCCCAAGCACAGATACGCAGTATTTT
J: TRBJ2-3
size: -
V: TRBV5-1
D: -

CDR3: CASRGPGQAVPKAFF
DNA: TGTGCCAGCAGGGGACCGGGACAGGCCGTACCCAAAGCTTTCTTT
J: TRBJ1-1
size: -
V: TRBV25-1
D: TRBD1

CDR3: CASSLETVNSPLHF
DNA: TGCGCCAGCAGCTTGGAGACGGTAAATTCACCCCTCCACTTT
J: TRBJ1-6
size: once
V: TRBV5-1
D: -

CDR3: CSVGSVLQSSYNEQFF
DNA: TGCAGCGTTGGTTCGGTCTTACAGAGCTCCTACAATGAGCAGTTCTTC
J: TRBJ2-1
size: -
V: TRBV29-1
D: -

CDR3: CASSIRQGATDTQYF
DNA: TGTGCCAGCAGCATAAGACAGGGGGCAACAGATACGCAGTATTTT
J: TRBJ2-3
size: -
V: TRBV7-2
D: TRBD1

CDR3: CASGENTEAFF
DNA: TGCGCCAGCGGCGAGAACACTGAAGCTTTCTTT
J: TRBJ1-1
size: -
V: TRBV5-1
D: -

CDR3: CASSYHHGQGLVETQYF
DNA: TGTGCCAGCAGCTACCACCACGGACAGGGGTTAGTAGAGACCCAGTACTTC
J: TRBJ2-5
size: -
V: TRBV7-9
D: TRBD1

CDR3: CSVEDWQGITDTQYF
DNA: TGCAGCGTTGAAGATTGGCAGGGAATAACAGATACGCAGTATTTT
J: TRBJ2-3
size: -
V: TRBV29-1
D: -

CDR3: CASSLVATVNTGELFF
DNA: TGCGCCAGCAGCTTGGTAGCGACGGTGAACACCGGGGAGCTGTTTTTT
J: TRBJ2-2
size: once
V: TRBV5-1
D: -

CDR3: CASSLARGEYEQYF
DNA: TGCGCCAGCAGCTTGGCCAGGGGTGAATACGAGCAGTACTTC
J: TRBJ2-7
size: -
V: TRBV5-1
D: -

CDR3: CASRKGDGYTF
DNA: TGCGCCAGCCGAAAGGGTGATGGCTACACCTTC
J: TRBJ1-2
size: -
V: TRBV5-1
D: -

CDR3: CASSLGSWRNTGELFF
DNA: TGCGCCAGCAGCTTAGGGTCCTGGAGGAACACCGGGGAGCTGTTTTTT
J: TRBJ2-2
size: -
V: TRBV5-1
D: -

CDR3: CASSLEGRSNQPQHF
DNA: TGCGCCAGCAGCTTGGAGGGACGGAGCAATCAGCCCCAGCATTTT
J: TRBJ1-5
size: -
V: TRBV5-1
D: -

CDR3: CASLALRDHYEQYF
DNA: TGTGCCAGCTTAGCACTCAGGGACCACTACGAGCAGTACTTC
J: TRBJ2-7
size: -
V: TRBV2
D: -

CDR3: CASSLVGGKNEQFF
DNA: TGCGCCAGCAGCTTGGTCGGAGGGAAGAATGAGCAGTTCTTC
J: TRBJ2-1
size: -
V: TRBV5-1
D: -